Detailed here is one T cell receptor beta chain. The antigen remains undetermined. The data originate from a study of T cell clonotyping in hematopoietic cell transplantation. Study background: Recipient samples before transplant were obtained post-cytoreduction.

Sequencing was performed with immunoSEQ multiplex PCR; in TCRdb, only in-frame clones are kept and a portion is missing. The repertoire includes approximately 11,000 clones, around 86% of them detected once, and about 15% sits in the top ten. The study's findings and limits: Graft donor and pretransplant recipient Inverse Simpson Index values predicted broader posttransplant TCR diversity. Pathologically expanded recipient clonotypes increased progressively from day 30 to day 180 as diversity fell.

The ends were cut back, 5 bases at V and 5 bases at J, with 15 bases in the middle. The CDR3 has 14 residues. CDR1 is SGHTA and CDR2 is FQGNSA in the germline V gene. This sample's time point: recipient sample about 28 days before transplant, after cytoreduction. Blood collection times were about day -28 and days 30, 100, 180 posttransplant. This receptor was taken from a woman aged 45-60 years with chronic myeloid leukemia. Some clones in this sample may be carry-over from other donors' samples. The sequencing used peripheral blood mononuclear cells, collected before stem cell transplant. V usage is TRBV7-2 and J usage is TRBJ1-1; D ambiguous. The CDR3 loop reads CASSLGLARTEAFF. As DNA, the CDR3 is TGTGCCAGCAGCCTTGGTCTAGCGAGGACTGAAGCTTTCTTT.